This T cell receptor beta chain was observed in a study of T-cell memory formation after mild COVID-19. The germline V gene encodes CDR1 KGHSH and CDR2 LQKENI. Between the trimmed V and J ends, which lost 2 bases and 1 base, there was a span of 12 bases. The CDR3 extends over 15 amino acids. TCRdb processed the 5' RACE reads anew with MiXCR; each CDR3 protein has one entry. The data hold 350,000 to 550,000 distinct CDR3 sequences, with roughly 17% observed a single time. The sample comprised PBMCs or a T cell subset sorted from them (not recorded which). The sequence was obtained from a man aged 18 to 29 who had mild COVID-19 (a few samples of this study predate the infection). Cell type and time point are not known. The rearrangement links TRBV18 to TRBJ2-7, with D perhaps matching TRBD2 (5 bases). CDR3 loop: CASSPSESGSYEQYF. CDR3 DNA: TGTGCCAGCTCACCAAGCGAGTCGGGGTCCTACGAGCAGTACTTC.